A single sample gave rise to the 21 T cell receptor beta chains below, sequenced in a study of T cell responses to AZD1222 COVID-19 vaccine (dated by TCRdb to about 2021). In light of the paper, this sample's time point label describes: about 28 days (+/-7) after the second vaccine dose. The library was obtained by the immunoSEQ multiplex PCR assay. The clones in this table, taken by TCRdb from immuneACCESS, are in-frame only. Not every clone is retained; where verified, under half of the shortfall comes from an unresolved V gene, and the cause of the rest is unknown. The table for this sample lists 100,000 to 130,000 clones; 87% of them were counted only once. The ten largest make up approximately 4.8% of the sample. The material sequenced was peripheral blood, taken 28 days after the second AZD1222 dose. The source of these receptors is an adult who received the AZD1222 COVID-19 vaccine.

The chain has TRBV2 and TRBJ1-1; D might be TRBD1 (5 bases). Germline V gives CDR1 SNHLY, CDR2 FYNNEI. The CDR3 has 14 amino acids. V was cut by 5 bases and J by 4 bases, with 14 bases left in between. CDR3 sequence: CASSPRASSTEAFF. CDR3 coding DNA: TGTGCCAGCAGTCCCAGGGCCTCGAGCACTGAAGCTTTCTTT.

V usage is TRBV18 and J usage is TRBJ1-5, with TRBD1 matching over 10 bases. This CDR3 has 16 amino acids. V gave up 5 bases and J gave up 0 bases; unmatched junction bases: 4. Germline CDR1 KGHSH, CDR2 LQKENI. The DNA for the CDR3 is TGTGCCAGCTCAAGGACAGGGGGATATAGCAATCAGCCCCAGCATTTT. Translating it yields CASSRTGGYSNQPQHF.

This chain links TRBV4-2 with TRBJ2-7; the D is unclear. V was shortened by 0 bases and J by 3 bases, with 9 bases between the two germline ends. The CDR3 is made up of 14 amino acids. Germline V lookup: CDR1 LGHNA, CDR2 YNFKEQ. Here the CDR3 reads CASSQDLTGYEQYF. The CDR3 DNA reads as TGTGCCAGCAGCCAAGATCTCACCGGCTACGAGCAGTACTTC.

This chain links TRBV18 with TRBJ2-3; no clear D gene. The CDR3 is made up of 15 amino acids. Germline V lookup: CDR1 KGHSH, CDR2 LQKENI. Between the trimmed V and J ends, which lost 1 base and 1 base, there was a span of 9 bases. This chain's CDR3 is CASSPLLDGTDTQYF. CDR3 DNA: TGTGCCAGCTCACCACTGCTAGACGGCACAGATACGCAGTATTTT.

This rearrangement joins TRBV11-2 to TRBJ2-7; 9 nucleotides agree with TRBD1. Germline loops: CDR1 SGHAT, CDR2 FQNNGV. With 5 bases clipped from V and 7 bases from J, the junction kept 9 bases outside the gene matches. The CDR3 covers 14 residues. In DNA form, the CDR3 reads TGTGCCAGCAGCCGGGGACAGGGAGATCGGGAGCAGTACTTC. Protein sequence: CASSRGQGDREQYF.

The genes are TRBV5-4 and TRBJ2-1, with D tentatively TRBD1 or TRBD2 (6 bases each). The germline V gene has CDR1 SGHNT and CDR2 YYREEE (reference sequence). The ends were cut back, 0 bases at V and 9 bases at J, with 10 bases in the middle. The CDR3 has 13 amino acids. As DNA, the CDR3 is TGTGCCAGCAGCTTGGTGGAGGGGGGTGAGCAGTTCTTC. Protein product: CASSLVEGGEQFF.

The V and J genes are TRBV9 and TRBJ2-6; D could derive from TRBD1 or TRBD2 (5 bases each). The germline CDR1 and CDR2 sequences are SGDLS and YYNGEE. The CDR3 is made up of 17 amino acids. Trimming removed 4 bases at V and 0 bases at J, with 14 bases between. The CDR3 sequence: CASSINGADSGANVLTF. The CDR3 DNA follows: TGTGCCAGCAGCATCAACGGGGCCGACTCTGGGGCCAACGTCCTGACTTTC.

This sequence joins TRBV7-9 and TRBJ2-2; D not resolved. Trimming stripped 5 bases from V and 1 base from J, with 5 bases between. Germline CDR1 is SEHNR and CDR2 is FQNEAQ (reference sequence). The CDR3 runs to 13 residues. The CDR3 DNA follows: TGTGCCAGCAGCGGAAGGAACACCGGGGAGCTGTTTTTT. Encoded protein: CASSGRNTGELFF.

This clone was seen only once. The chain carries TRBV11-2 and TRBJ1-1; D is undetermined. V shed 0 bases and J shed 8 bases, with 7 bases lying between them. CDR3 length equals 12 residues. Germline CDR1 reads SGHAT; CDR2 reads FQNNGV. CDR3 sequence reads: CASSLDPGEAFF. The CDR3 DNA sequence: TGTGCCAGCAGCTTAGATCCAGGCGAAGCTTTCTTT.

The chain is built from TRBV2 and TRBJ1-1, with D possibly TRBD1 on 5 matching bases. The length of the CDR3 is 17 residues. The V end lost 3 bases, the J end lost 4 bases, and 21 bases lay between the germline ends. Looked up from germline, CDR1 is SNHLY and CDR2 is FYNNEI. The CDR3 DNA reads TGTGCCAGCAGTGACCCCACCGGGACTAACCCCGGCACTGAAGCTTTCTTT. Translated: CASSDPTGTNPGTEAFF. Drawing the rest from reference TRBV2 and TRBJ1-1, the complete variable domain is EPEVTQTPSHQVTQMGQEVILRCVPISNHLYFYWYRQILGQKVEFLVSFYNNEISEKSEIFDDQFSVERPDGSNFTLKIRSTKLEDSAMYFCASSDPTGTNPGTEAFFGQGTRLTVV.

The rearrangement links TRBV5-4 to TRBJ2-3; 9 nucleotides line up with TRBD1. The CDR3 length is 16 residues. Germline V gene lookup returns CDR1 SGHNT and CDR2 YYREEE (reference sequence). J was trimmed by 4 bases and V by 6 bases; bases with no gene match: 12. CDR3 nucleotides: TGTGCCAGCAACCCCGGCGGGACAGGGTACCCAGATACGCAGTATTTT. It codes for CASNPGGTGYPDTQYF.

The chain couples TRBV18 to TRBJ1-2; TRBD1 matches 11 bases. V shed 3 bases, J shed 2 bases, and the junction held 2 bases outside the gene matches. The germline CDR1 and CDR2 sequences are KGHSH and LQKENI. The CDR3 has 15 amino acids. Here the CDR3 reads CASSPWTGGNYGYTF. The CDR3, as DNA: TGTGCCAGCTCACCTTGGACAGGGGGCAACTATGGCTACACCTTC.

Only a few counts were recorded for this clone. CDR3 DNA sequence: TGTGCCAGCAGCCAAGATGGGCTAGCGGGGGAACCCGGAGAGCAGTACTTC. Protein sequence: CASSQDGLAGEPGEQYF. The chain employs TRBV3-1 (or the pseudogene TRBV3-2) and TRBJ2-7; 10 nucleotides match TRBD2. V was clipped by 0 bases and J by 7 bases; unmatched bases: 12. Germline CDR1 and CDR2: LGHDT and YNNKEL (reference sequence). CDR3 size: 17 residues.

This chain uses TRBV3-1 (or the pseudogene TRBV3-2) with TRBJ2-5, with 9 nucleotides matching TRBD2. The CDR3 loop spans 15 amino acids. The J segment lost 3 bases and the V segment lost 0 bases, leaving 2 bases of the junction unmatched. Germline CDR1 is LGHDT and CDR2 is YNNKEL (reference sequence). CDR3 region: CASSQDPSGEETQYF. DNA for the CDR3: TGTGCCAGCAGCCAAGATCCTAGCGGGGAAGAGACCCAGTACTTC.

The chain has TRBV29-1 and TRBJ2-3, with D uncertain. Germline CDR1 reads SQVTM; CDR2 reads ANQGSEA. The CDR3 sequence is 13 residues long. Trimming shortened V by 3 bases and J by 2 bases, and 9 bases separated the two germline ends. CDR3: CSVDTDDTDTQYF. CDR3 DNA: TGCAGCGTTGACACGGACGACACAGATACGCAGTATTTT.

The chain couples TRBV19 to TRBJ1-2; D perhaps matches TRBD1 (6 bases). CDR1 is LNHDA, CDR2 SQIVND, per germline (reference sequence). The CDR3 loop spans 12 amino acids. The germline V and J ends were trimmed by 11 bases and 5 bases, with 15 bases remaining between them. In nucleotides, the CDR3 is TGTGCCTCTAGTCGAGGGGGGTATGGCTACACCTTC. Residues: CASSRGGYGYTF. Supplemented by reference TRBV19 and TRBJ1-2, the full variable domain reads DGGITQSPKYLFRKEGQNVTLSCEQNLNHDAMYWYRQDPGQGLRLIYYSQIVNDFQKGDIAEGYSVSREKKESFPLTVTSAQKNPTAFYLCASSRGGYGYTFGSGTRLTVV.

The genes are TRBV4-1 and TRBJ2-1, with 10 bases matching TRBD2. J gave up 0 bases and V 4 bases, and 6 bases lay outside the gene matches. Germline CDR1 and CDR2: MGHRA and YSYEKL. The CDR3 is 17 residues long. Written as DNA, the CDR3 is TGCGCCAGCAGCCCACATAGCGGGGGGAGCTCCTACAATGAGCAGTTCTTC. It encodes CASSPHSGGSSYNEQFF.

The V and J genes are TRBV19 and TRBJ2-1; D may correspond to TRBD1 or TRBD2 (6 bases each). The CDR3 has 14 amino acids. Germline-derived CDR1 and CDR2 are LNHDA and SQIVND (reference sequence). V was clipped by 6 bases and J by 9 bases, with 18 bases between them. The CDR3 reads CASRGQGRTSEQFF. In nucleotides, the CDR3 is TGTGCCAGTAGGGGGCAGGGGAGGACCAGTGAGCAGTTCTTC. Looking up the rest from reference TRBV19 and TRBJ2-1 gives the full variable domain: DGGITQSPKYLFRKEGQNVTLSCEQNLNHDAMYWYRQDPGQGLRLIYYSQIVNDFQKGDIAEGYSVSREKKESFPLTVTSAQKNPTAFYLCASRGQGRTSEQFFGPGTRLTVL.

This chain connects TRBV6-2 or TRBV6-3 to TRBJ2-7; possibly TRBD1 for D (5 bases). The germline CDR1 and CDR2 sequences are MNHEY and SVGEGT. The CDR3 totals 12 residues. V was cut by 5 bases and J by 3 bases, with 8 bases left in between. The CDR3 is CASSHDSYEQYF. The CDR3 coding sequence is TGTGCCAGCAGTCATGACAGCTACGAGCAGTACTTC.

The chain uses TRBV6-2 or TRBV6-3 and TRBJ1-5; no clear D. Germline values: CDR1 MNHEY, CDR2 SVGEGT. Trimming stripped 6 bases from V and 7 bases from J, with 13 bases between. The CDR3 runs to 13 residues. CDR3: CASSSDRRQPQHF. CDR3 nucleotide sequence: TGTGCCAGCAGCTCAGACCGGAGGCAGCCCCAGCATTTT.

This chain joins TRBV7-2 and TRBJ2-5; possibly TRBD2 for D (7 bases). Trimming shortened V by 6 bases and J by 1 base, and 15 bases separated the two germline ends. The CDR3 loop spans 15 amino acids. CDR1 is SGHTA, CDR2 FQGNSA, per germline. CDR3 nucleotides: TGTGCCAGCAGTCGGGGGGCACAGGGCCAAGAGACCCAGTACTTC. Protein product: CASSRGAQGQETQYF.